These 9 T cell receptor beta chains share one sample of origin, sequenced in a study of T cell responses to AZD1222 COVID-19 vaccine. The method was immunoSEQ multiplex PCR; TCRdb's version includes in-frame clones alone and lacks a portion of them. Seen here are roughly 76,000 clones, nearly 90% observed once, and the top ten hold 11%. The sequencing here drew on peripheral blood, taken on day 0 of AZD1222 vaccination. Every receptor here comes from an adult in good health.

The chain employs TRBV28 and TRBJ2-1; TRBD2 matches at 8 bases. CDR1 is MDHEN and CDR2 is SYDVKM in the germline V gene. After removal of 5 bases from V and 1 base from J, the junction contained 7 bases not matched to a gene. The length of the CDR3 is 16 residues. The CDR3: CASSDGTSSSYNEQFF. CDR3 nucleotides: TGTGCCAGCAGTGACGGGACTAGTTCTTCCTACAATGAGCAGTTCTTC.

The chain combines TRBV6-5 with TRBJ2-5; 7 bases fit TRBD2. This CDR3 region has 14 residues. With 2 bases clipped from V and 4 bases from J, the junction kept 4 bases outside the gene matches. Germline V lookup: CDR1 MNHEY, CDR2 SVGAGI. Here the CDR3 reads CASSYRGGSETQYF. CDR3 nucleotides: TGTGCCAGCAGTTACCGCGGGGGTTCAGAGACCCAGTACTTC.

J is TRBJ1-5 and V is TRBV2, with 7 bases aligning to TRBD1. With 0 bases clipped from V and 3 bases from J, the junction kept 2 bases outside the gene matches. CDR3 length equals 15 residues. Per germline, CDR1 SNHLY and CDR2 FYNNEI. CDR3 nucleotides: TGTGCCAGCAGTGAAGCAGGACAGGTCAATCAGCCCCAGCATTTT. Its protein is CASSEAGQVNQPQHF.

This sequence joins TRBV3-1 (or the pseudogene TRBV3-2) and TRBJ1-2, with a possible D match to TRBD1 (5 bases). This CDR3 comprises 18 residues. With 0 bases removed from V and 3 bases from J, the gap between germline ends came to 20 bases. Per germline, CDR1 LGHDT and CDR2 YNNKEL (reference sequence). Here the CDR3 reads CASSQDQYRKKGDYGYTF. The CDR3 bases are TGTGCCAGCAGCCAAGATCAATACCGTAAAAAAGGGGACTATGGCTACACCTTC.

The rearrangement uses TRBV27 and TRBJ1-2; D gene unclear. CDR3 length: 14 residues. Germline values: CDR1 MNHEY, CDR2 SMNVEV (reference sequence). The V end lost 2 bases, the J end lost 4 bases, and 11 bases lay between the germline ends. DNA of the CDR3: TGTGCCAGCAGTTTAGCCCTCGGCGCCTATGGCTACACCTTC. Translation gives CASSLALGAYGYTF.

This clone was recorded once. DNA for the CDR3: TGTGCCAGCAGCCCGGGGACGGGACAGCCCCAGCATTTT. It is translated as CASSPGTGQPQHF. The rearrangement uses TRBV12-3 or TRBV12-4 and TRBJ1-5; D may be TRBD1 (5 bases). The CDR3 loop spans 13 amino acids. Trimming shortened V by 6 bases and J by 7 bases, and 13 bases separated the two germline ends.

This clone has only one observation. The chain uses TRBV28 and TRBJ2-5; D possibly matches TRBD1 or TRBD2 (5 bases each). Germline values: CDR1 MDHEN, CDR2 SYDVKM. The CDR3 covers 14 residues. V lost 1 base and J 5 bases, leaving 11 bases between the germline ends. This CDR3 reads CASSLLGVRETQYF. CDR3 nucleotide sequence: TGTGCCAGCAGTTTATTGGGGGTAAGGGAGACCCAGTACTTC.

This clone has just one count. This chain uses TRBV10-3 with TRBJ2-7; D is ambiguous. The V gene's germline CDR1 is ENHRY and CDR2 SYGVKD. The CDR3 covers 11 residues. The V and J ends lost 2 bases and 6 bases respectively, with 5 bases between them. CDR3 region: CAISELGEQYF. In DNA, the CDR3 is TGTGCCATCAGTGAGCTTGGCGAGCAGTACTTC.

The V call is TRBV15, the J call TRBJ1-4; D is undetermined. Trimming took off 0 bases at V and 5 bases at J, with 4 bases between the two ends. CDR3 size: 13 residues. CDR1 LNHNV and CDR2 YYDKDF come from the germline V gene (reference sequence). CDR3 loop: CATSRDWNEKLFF. The DNA for the CDR3 is TGTGCCACCAGCAGAGATTGGAATGAAAAACTGTTTTTT.